The following is a T cell receptor (beta chain) sequence with its context. The data originate from a study of T cell changes during pregnancy in multiple sclerosis. Profiled with immunoSEQ multiplex PCR; TCRdb holds only in-frame clones, not every one. Of around 80,000 clones in the sample, 94% were seen once. V shed 0 bases and J shed 6 bases, with 9 bases lying between them. CDR1 GTSNPN and CDR2 SVGIG come from the germline V gene (reference sequence). This CDR3 region has 12 residues. The sequence came from a female donor in good health, enrolled as a control in a pregnancy study. The sequencing used peripheral blood, collected in the second trimester of pregnancy. The chain employs TRBV30 and TRBJ2-7; D not resolved. In DNA form, the CDR3 reads TGTGCCTGGAGTGTACGGCGGCTCGAGCAGTACTTC. Translating it yields CAWSVRRLEQYF.